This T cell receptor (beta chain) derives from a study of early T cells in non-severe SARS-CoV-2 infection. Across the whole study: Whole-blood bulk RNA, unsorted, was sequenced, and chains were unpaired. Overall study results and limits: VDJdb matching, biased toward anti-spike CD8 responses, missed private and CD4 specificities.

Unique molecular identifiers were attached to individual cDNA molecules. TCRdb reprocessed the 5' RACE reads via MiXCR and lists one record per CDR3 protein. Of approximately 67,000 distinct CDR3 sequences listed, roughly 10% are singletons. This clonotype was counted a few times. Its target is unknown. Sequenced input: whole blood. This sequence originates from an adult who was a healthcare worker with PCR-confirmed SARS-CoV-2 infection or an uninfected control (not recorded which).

CDR3 protein: CATSSGGGYTEAFF. DNA for the CDR3: TGTGCCACCAGCAGTGGGGGAGGTTACACTGAAGCTTTCTTT. The rearrangement links TRBV15 to TRBJ1-1; tentatively, D is TRBD1 (5 bases). Germline assignment: CDR1 LNHNV and CDR2 YYDKDF (reference sequence). V was clipped by 3 bases and J by 3 bases, with 11 bases between them. CDR3 length equals 14 residues.